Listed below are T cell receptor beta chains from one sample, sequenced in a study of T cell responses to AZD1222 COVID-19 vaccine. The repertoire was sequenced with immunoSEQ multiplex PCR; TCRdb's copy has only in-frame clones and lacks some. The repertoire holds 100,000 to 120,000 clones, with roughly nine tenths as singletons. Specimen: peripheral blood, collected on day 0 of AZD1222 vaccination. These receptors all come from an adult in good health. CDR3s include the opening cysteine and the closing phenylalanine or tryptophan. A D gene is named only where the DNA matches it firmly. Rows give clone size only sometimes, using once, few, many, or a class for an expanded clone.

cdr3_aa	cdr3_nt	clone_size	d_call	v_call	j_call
CASSSLGTGNEKLFF	TGTGCCAGCAGTTCCCTCGGGACAGGGAATGAAAAACTGTTTTTT	NA	TRBD1	TRBV6-2/TRBV6-3	TRBJ1-4
CASSDFPGTGPYEQFF	TGTGCCAGCAGTGATTTCCCCGGGACAGGGCCGTATGAGCAGTTCTTC	NA	TRBD1	TRBV2	TRBJ2-1
CASSTTDTQYF	TGTGCCAGCAGTACCACAGATACGCAGTATTTT	NA	NA	TRBV3-1/TRBV3-2	TRBJ2-3
CASRSDQNNEQFF	TGTGCCAGCAGATCCGACCAAAACAATGAGCAGTTCTTC	NA	NA	TRBV3-1/TRBV3-2	TRBJ2-1
CASSTLLEVGEQFF	TGCGCCAGCAGCACTCTGTTGGAGGTGGGTGAGCAGTTCTTC	NA	NA	TRBV5-1	TRBJ2-1
CASTQQGAGTEAFF	TGTGCCAGCACCCAACAGGGGGCAGGAACTGAAGCTTTCTTT	NA	TRBD1	TRBV5-8	TRBJ1-1
CASSYSGRAIDTQYF	TGTGCCAGCAGTTATAGCGGGAGGGCCATAGATACGCAGTATTTT	NA	TRBD2	TRBV6-5	TRBJ2-3
CASIRAGLNTEAFF	TGTGCCAGCATACGAGCAGGGCTGAACACTGAAGCTTTCTTT	NA	NA	TRBV28	TRBJ1-1
CASSDGGAGKLFF	TGTGCCAGCAGTGACGGGGGGGCTGGAAAACTGTTTTTT	NA	NA	TRBV2	TRBJ1-4
CASSLAGTPEGYTF	TGCGCCAGCAGCTTGGCCGGGACCCCGGAGGGCTACACCTTC	NA	NA	TRBV5-1	TRBJ1-2
CASTIRGRLNQPQHF	TGTGCCAGCACTATACGAGGGCGGCTCAATCAGCCCCAGCATTTT	NA	NA	TRBV21-1	TRBJ1-5
CASTKQLNTEAFF	TGTGCCAGTACGAAGCAGCTGAACACTGAAGCTTTCTTT	NA	NA	TRBV19	TRBJ1-1
CASSAPTGATYGYTF	TGTGCCAGTAGCGCCCCGACAGGGGCCACCTATGGCTACACCTTC	NA	TRBD1	TRBV19	TRBJ1-2
CASSQDPGQFYEQYF	TGCGCCAGCAGCCAAGATCCAGGGCAGTTCTACGAGCAGTACTTC	few	NA	TRBV4-1	TRBJ2-7
CASSSTGIDNSPLHF	TGTGCCAGCAGCTCGACAGGGATAGATAATTCACCCCTCCACTTT	NA	TRBD1	TRBV2	TRBJ1-6
CASAKGQVGDYGYTF	TGTGCCAGCGCCAAAGGACAGGTTGGAGACTATGGCTACACCTTC	NA	TRBD1	TRBV5-4	TRBJ1-2
CASRGNTEAFF	TGTGCCAGCAGAGGAAACACTGAAGCTTTCTTT	NA	NA	TRBV28	TRBJ1-1